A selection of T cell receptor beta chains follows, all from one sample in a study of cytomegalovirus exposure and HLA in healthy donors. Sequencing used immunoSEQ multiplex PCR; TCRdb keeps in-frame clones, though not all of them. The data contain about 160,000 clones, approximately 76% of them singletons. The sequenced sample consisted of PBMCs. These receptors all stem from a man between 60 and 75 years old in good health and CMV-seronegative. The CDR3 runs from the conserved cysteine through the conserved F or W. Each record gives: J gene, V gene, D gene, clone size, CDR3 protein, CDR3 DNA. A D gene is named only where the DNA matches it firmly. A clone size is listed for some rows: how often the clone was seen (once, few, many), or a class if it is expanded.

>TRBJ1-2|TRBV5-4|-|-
CASSHPDRSNYGYTF
TGTGCCAGCAGCCACCCAGACAGGTCAAACTATGGCTACACCTTC
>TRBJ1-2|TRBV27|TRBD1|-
CASRSGTGINGYTF
TGTGCCAGCAGGTCCGGGACAGGGATCAATGGCTACACCTTC
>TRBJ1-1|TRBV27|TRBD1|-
CASSLMSQGARAFF
TGTGCCAGCAGTTTAATGTCCCAGGGGGCGCGAGCTTTCTTT
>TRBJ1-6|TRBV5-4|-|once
CASSLASGGPNSPLHF
TGTGCCAGCAGCTTGGCCTCGGGGGGACCTAATTCACCCCTCCACTTT
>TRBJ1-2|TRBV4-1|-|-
CASSQVPGGGNGYTF
TGCGCCAGCAGCCAAGTCCCCGGGGGAGGTAATGGCTACACCTTC
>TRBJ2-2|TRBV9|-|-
CASSVVGLRGPGGTGELFF
TGTGCCAGCAGCGTAGTCGGACTACGCGGGCCAGGGGGGACCGGGGAGCTGTTTTTT
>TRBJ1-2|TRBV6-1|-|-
CASSEVGGGYTF
TGTGCCAGCAGTGAGGTAGGGGGTGGCTACACCTTC
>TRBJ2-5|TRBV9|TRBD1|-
CASSVGFGGQQYF
TGTGCCAGCAGCGTAGGGTTTGGGGGACAGCAGTACTTC
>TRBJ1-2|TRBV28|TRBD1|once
CASSLPSTGWYTF
TGTGCCAGCAGTTTGCCGTCGACAGGGTGGTATACCTTC
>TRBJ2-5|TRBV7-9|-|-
CSSSRLQETQYF
TGTTCCAGCAGCCGCCTACAAGAGACCCAGTACTTC
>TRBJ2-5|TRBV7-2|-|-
CASTLAGATGETQYF
TGTGCCAGCACCCTAGCCGGAGCCACGGGAGAGACCCAGTACTTC
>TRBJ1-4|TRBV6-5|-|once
CASSYSTGRGGEKLFF
TGTGCCAGCAGTTACTCGACGGGCAGGGGTGGCGAAAAACTGTTTTTT
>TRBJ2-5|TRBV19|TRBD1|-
CASSTRTGEETQYF
TGTGCCAGTAGTACAAGGACAGGGGAAGAGACCCAGTACTTC
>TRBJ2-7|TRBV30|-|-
CAWSGGYEQYF
TGTGCCTGGAGCGGGGGTTACGAGCAGTACTTC
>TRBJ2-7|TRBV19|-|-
CASSQQGTPYEQYF
TGTGCCAGTAGTCAACAGGGAACCCCCTACGAGCAGTACTTC
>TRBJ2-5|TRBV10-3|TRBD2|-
CAIRREGIEEAQYF
TGTGCCATCAGAAGGGAGGGGATTGAGGAGGCCCAGTACTTC
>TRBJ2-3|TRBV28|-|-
CASSSTGNGPDTQYF
TGTGCCAGCAGTTCTACAGGGAATGGCCCAGATACGCAGTATTTT
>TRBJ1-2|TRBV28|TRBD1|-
CASSLPTGQGYGYTF
TGTGCCAGCAGCCTACCCACGGGACAGGGCTATGGCTACACCTTC
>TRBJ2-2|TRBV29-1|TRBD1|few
CSVRDTGGPHTGELFF
TGCAGCGTTCGCGATACAGGGGGCCCCCACACCGGGGAGCTGTTTTTT
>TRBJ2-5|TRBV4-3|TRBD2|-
CASSQTGTIEETQYF
TGCGCCAGCAGCCAAACCGGGACTATAGAAGAGACCCAGTACTTC
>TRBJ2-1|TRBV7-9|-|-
CASSLVVLNEQFF
TGTGCCAGCAGCTTAGTCGTACTTAATGAGCAGTTCTTC
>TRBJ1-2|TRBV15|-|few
CATSVDKWYGYTF
TGTGCCACCAGCGTGGACAAGTGGTATGGCTACACCTTC
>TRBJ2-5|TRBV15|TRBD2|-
CATSSPTPSGGLETQYF
TGTGCCACCAGCAGCCCCACACCTAGCGGGGGGTTGGAGACCCAGTACTTC
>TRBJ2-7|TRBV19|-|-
CASSTGLPLEQYF
TGTGCCAGTAGTACCGGACTCCCGCTCGAGCAGTACTTC
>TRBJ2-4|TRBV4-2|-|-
CASSQTPVEGNIQYF
TGTGCCAGCAGCCAAACCCCGGTCGAGGGAAACATTCAGTACTTC
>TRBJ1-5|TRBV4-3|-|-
CASSQARGSSQHF
TGCGCCAGCAGCCAAGCCAGGGGAAGTTCCCAGCATTTT
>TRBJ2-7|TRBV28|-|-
CASSLSGETYEQYF
TGTGCCAGCAGTTTGTCAGGGGAAACCTACGAGCAGTACTTC
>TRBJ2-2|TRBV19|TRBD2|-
CASRTSGGAFSGELFF
TGTGCCAGTCGGACTAGCGGGGGGGCCTTTTCCGGGGAGCTGTTTTTT
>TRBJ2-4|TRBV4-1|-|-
CASSQDGLKLAKNIQYF
TGCGCCAGCAGCCAGGATGGACTCAAACTAGCCAAAAACATTCAGTACTTC
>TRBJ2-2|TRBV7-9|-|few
CASSWGGTPNTGELFF
TGTGCCAGCAGCTGGGGGGGCACTCCGAACACCGGGGAGCTGTTTTTT
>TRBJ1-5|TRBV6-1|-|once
CASSTGNNQPQHF
TGTGCCAGCAGCACAGGGAACAATCAGCCCCAGCATTTT
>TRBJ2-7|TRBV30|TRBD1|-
CAWGDRGNEQYF
TGTGCCTGGGGGGACAGGGGGAACGAGCAGTACTTC
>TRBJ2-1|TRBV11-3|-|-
CASSLDSTGSYNEQFF
TGTGCCAGCAGCTTAGATAGCACAGGGAGCTACAATGAGCAGTTCTTC
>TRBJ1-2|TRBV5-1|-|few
CASSWETGYGYTF
TGCGCCAGCAGCTGGGAGACGGGCTATGGCTACACCTTC
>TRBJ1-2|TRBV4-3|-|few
CASSQAGDYGYTF
TGCGCCAGCAGCCAGGCCGGGGACTATGGCTACACCTTC
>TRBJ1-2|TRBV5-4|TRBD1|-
CASSLNRGNYGYTF
TGTGCCAGCAGCTTAAACAGGGGTAACTATGGCTACACCTTC
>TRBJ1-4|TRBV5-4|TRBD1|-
CASSPDRGSEKLFF
TGTGCCAGCAGCCCCGACAGGGGAAGCGAAAAACTGTTTTTT
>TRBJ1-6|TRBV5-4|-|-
CASSLMEITGNSPLHF
TGTGCCAGCAGCTTGATGGAGATTACGGGTAATTCACCCCTCCACTTT
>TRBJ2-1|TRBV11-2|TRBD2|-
CASSFSSGEYNEQFF
TGTGCCAGCAGCTTCTCTAGCGGGGAATACAATGAGCAGTTCTTC
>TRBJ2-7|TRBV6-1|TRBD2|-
CASSEQRGAYEQYF
TGTGCCAGCAGTGAGCAGCGGGGGGCCTACGAGCAGTACTTC